The clone carrying this T cell receptor (beta chain) was seen a single time. The sample comes from a study of shared clonotypes between healthy human individuals. Clones were read by immunoSEQ multiplex PCR, and TCRdb kept only the in-frame ones, dropping some. The data hold approximately 1.4 million clones, with roughly 98% observed a single time. The origin of this receptor is a man between 25 and 39 years old in good health. Sequenced input: naive CD4+ T cells sorted from blood. Subset: CD45RA+ positively selected.

CDR3 in DNA: TGTGCCAGCAGTGAAGAATGGGACCTTGGAGCTTTCTTT. Protein: CASSEEWDLGAFF. The chain couples TRBV2 to TRBJ1-1; D possibly corresponds to TRBD1 (5 bases). The CDR3 loop spans 13 amino acids. Germline CDR1 SNHLY, CDR2 FYNNEI. Deletions cut 1 base from V and 10 bases from J, with 13 bases between.